The 5 T cell receptor beta chains presented below share a single source sample, sequenced in a study of T cell repertoires in cytomegalovirus infection. TCRdb used MiXCR to reprocess the reads, holding one entry per CDR3 protein. The table lists hundreds of thousands of distinct CDR3 sequences, around 9.1% of them singletons. The sample taken for sequencing was PBMCs. The receptors derive from a human donor in good health (CMV status not recorded). Some clones in this sample may be carry-over from other donors' samples.

This clonotype was seen a few times. This rearrangement joins TRBV15 to TRBJ2-3; either TRBD1 or TRBD2 may fit D (7 bases each). The V end was cut by 9 bases, the J end by 1 base, with 14 bases between. Germline CDR1 reads LNHNV; CDR2 reads YYDKDF (reference sequence). The CDR3 is 14 residues long. This CDR3 is CATQGGGRTDTQYF. The CDR3 DNA reads TGTGCCACTCAGGGGGGGGGACGCACAGATACGCAGTATTTT.

This clonotype was seen at least ten times. V gene TRBV12-5 combines with J gene TRBJ1-3; 7 nucleotides line up with TRBD1. The CDR3 sequence is 17 residues long. Germline V CDR1 and CDR2: LGHNT, FRNRAP. J was trimmed by 2 bases and V by 2 bases; bases with no gene match: 9. For the CDR3, the DNA is TGTGCTAGTGGTTTGAGTTCCGGGACAGAGACTGGAAACACCATATATTTT. Its translation is CASGLSSGTETGNTIYF.

This chain uses TRBV6-2 or TRBV6-3 with TRBJ2-7, with a possible D match to TRBD2 (6 bases). With 6 bases removed from V and 2 bases from J, the gap between germline ends came to 11 bases. The CDR3 has 13 amino acids. Germline CDR1 and CDR2: MNHEY and SVGEGT. The CDR3 DNA is TGTGCCAGCAGGGCGGGACGGCCCTACGAGCAGTACGTC. Protein sequence: CASRAGRPYEQYV.

There are many counts of this clonotype. The chain combines TRBV28 with TRBJ2-1; 11 positions agree with TRBD2. Trimming took 7 bases from V and 6 from J; bases not matched to a gene: 8. Germline V gene sequence: CDR1 MDHEN, CDR2 SYDVKM. This CDR3 is built from 15 residues. In DNA, the CDR3 is TGTGCCAGCACCGCAACTAGCGGGGGATTCAATGAGCAGTTCTTC. Translation gives CASTATSGGFNEQFF.

This clonotype was found many times. CDR3 sequence: CSEDRDRGETQYF. The CDR3 bases are TGCAGCGAGGACCGGGACAGGGGAGAGACCCAGTACTTC. This sequence joins TRBV29-1 and TRBJ2-5; 10 bases line up with TRBD1. There are 13 residues in the CDR3. J lost 4 bases, V lost 7 bases, and 6 bases had no gene match. Germline-derived CDR1 and CDR2 are SQVTM and ANQGSEA.